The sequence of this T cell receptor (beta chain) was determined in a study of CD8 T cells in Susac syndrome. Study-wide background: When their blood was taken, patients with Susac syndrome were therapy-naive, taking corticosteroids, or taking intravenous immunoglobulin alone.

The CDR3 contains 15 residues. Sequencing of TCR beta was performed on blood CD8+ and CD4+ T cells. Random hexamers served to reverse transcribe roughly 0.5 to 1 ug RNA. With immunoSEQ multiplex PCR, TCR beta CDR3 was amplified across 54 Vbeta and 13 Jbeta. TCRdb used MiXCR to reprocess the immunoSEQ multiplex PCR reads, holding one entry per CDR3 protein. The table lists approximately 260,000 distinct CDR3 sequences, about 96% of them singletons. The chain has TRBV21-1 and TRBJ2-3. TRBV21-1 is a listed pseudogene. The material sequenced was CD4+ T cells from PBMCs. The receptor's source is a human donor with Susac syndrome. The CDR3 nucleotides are TGTGCCAGCAGCAAACCGGGCAGTCAACAAGATACGCAGTATTTT. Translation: CASSKPGSQQDTQYF.